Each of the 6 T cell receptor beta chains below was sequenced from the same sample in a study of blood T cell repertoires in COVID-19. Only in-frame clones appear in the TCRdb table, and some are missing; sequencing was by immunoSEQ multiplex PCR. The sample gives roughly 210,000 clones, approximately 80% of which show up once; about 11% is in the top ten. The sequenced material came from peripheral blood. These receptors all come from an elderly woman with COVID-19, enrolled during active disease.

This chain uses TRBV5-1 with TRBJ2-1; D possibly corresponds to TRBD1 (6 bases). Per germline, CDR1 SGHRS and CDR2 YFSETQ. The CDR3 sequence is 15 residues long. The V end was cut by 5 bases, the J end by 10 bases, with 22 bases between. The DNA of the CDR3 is TGCGCCAGCAGTGGGGGCTCGGTAACTATCACCGAGCAGTTCTTC. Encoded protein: CASSGGSVTITEQFF.

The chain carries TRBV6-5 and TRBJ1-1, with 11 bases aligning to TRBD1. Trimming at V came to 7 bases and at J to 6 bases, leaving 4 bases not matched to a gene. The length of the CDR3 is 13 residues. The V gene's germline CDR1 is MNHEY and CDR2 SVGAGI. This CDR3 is CASIGQGAPEAFF. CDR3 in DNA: TGTGCCAGCATCGGACAGGGGGCCCCTGAAGCTTTCTTT.

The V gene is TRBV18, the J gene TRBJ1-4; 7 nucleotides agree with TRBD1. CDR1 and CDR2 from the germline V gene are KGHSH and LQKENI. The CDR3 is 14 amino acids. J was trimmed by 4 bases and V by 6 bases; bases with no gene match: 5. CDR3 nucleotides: TGTGCCAGCTCCGTGGACAGGATTAATGAAAAACTGTTTTTT. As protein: CASSVDRINEKLFF.

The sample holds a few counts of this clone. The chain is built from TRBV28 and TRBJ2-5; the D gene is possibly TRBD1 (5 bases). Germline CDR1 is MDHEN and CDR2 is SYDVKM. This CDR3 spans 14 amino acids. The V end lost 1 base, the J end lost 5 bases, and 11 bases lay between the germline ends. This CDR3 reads CASSLFRVGETQYF. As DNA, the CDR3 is TGTGCCAGCAGTTTATTCAGGGTAGGCGAGACCCAGTACTTC.

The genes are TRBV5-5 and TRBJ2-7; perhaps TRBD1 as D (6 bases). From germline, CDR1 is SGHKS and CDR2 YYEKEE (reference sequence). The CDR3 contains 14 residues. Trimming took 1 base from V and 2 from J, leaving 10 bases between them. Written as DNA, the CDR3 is TGTGCCAGCAGCTTGACAGGGTCCACCTACGAGCAGTACGTC. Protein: CASSLTGSTYEQYV.

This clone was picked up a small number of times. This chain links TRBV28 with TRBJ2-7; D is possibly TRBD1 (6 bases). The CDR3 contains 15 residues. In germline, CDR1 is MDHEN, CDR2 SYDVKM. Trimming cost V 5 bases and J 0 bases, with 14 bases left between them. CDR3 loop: CASSPRDTGSYEQYV. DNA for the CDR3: TGTGCCAGCAGTCCTAGGGACACCGGCTCCTACGAGCAGTACGTC.